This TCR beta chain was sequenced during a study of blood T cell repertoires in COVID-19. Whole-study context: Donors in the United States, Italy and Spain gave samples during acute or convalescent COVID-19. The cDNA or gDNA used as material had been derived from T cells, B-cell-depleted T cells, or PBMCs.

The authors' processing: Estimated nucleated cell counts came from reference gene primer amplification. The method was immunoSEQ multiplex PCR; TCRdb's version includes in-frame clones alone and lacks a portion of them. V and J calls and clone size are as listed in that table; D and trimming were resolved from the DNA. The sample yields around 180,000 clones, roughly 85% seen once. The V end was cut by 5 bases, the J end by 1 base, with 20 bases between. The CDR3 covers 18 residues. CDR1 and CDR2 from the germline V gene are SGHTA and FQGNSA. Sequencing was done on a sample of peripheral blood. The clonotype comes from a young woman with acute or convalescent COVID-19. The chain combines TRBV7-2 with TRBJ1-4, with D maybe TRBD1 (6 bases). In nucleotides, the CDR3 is TGTGCCAGCAGCCCGGGGCCCACAGGGCGAGGAACTAATGAAAAACTGTTTTTT. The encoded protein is CASSPGPTGRGTNEKLFF.